This T cell receptor (beta chain) derives from a study of blood T cell repertoires in COVID-19. Per the study methods: Amplified reference gene primers provided the basis for estimating nucleated cell counts. TCRdb's copy holds only in-frame clones and misses some; the assay was immunoSEQ multiplex PCR. V, J and clone size were drawn from that table, and D and trimming were deduced from the DNA. The table lists about 37,000 clones, under 90% of them singletons. Germline assignment: CDR1 MNHEY and CDR2 SVGEGT. This CDR3 is 14 amino acids long. V gave up 2 bases and J gave up 11 bases; unmatched junction bases: 9.

Sequencing was done on a sample of peripheral blood. The TCR was taken from a human donor in a cohort sampled during active COVID-19. The chain links TRBV6-2 or TRBV6-3 to TRBJ1-2, with 9 bases lining up with TRBD1. DNA of the CDR3: TGTGCCAGCAGTTACCCGCGGACAGGGGATCGTTACACCTTC. Protein product: CASSYPRTGDRYTF.